Reported below is one T cell receptor beta chain. Sequencing used immunoSEQ multiplex PCR; TCRdb keeps in-frame clones, though not all of them. This sample carries 70,000 to 100,000 clones, 70% to 90% of them seen once, and the ten largest clones take 20% to 25%. The data originate from a study of radiation and T cells in renal cell carcinoma. The time point was: blood 2 weeks post-SBRT. Treatment defined: 15 Gy SBRT to primary tumor, nephrectomy 4 weeks later. CDR3 length equals 16 residues. Between the trimmed V and J ends, which lost 0 bases and 8 bases, there was a span of 17 bases. The germline V gene has CDR1 LGHNA and CDR2 YSLEER.

The receptor was isolated from a woman aged 50 to 65 with renal cell carcinoma. The V and J genes are TRBV4-3 and TRBJ2-1; unclear D gene. The sequencing used blood, collected from a patient whose treatment included radiotherapy and nephrectomy. The CDR3 DNA reads as TGCGCCAGCAGCCAAGAATATAACAGCGCCCTGGATGAGCAGTTCTTC. It translates to CASSQEYNSALDEQFF.